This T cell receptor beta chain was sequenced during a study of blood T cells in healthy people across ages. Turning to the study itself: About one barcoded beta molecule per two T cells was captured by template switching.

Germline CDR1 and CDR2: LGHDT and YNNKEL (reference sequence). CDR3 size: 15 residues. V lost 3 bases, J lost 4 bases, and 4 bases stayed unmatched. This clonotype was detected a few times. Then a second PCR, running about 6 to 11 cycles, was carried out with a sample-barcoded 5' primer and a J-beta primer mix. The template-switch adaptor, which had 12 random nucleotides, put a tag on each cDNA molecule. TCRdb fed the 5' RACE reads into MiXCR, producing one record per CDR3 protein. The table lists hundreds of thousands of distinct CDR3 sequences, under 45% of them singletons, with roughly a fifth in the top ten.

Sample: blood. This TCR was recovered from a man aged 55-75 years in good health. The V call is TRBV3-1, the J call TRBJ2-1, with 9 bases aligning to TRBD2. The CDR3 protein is CASSHTRGGYNEQFF. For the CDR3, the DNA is TGTGCCAGCAGCCACACGCGGGGGGGGTACAATGAGCAGTTCTTC.